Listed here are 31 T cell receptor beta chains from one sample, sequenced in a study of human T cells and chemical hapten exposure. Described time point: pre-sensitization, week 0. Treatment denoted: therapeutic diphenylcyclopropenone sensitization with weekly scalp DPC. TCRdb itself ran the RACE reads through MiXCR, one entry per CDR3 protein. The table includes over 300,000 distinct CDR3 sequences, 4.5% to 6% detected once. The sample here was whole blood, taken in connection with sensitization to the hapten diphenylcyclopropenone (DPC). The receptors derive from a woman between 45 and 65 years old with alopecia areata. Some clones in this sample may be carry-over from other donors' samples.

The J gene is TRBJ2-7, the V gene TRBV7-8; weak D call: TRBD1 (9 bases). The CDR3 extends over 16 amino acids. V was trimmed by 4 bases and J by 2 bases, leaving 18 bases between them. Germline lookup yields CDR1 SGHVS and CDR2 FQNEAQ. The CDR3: CASSSRGGTGPYEQYF. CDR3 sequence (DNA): TGTGCCAGCAGCTCCCGGGGGGGGACAGGGCCCTACGAGCAGTACTTC.

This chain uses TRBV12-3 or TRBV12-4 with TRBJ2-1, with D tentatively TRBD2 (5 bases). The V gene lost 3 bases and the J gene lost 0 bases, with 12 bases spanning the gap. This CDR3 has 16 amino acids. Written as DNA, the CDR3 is TGTGCCAGCAGTTTTGGCGGGCTGAGCTCCTACAATGAGCAGTTCTTC. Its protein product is CASSFGGLSSYNEQFF.

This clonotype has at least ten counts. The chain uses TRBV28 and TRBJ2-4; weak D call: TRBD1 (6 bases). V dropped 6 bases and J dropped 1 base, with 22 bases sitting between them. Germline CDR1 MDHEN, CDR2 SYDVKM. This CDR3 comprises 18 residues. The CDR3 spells CASRSMDSPWMAKNIQYF. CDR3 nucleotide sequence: TGTGCCAGCAGGTCGATGGACAGCCCGTGGATGGCCAAAAACATTCAGTACTTC.

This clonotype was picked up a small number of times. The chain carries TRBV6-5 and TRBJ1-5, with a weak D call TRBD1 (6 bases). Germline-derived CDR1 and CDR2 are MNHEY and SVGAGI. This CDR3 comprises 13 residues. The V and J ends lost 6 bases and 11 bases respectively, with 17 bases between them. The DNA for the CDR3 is TGTGCCAGCAGCCGGGGGAGAGGGGGTGCCCAGCATTTT. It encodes CASSRGRGGAQHF.

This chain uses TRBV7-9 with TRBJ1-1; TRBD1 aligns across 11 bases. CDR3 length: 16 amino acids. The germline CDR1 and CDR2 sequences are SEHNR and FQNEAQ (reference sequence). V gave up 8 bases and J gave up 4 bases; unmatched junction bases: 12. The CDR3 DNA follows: TGTGCCAGCGTACGTCCGGGACAGGGGGAGGCCACTGAAGCTTTCTTT. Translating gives CASVRPGQGEATEAFF.

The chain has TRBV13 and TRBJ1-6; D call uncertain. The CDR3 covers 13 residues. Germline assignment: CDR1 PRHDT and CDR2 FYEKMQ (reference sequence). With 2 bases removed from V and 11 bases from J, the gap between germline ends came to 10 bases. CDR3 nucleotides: TGTGCCAGCAGCTTATATAGGGTGACACCCCTCCACTTT. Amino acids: CASSLYRVTPLHF.

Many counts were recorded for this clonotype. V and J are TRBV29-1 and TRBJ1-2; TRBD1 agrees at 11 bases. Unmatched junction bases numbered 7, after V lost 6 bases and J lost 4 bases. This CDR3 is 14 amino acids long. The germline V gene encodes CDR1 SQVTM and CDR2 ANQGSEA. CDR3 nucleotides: TGCAGCGTCGGACAGGGGGCGCTGGGCTATGGCTACACCTTC. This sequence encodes CSVGQGALGYGYTF.

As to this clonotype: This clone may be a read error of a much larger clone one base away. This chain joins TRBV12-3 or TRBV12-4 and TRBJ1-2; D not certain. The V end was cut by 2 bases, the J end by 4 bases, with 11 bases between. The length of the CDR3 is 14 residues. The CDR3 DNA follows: TGTGCCAGCAGTTTAATCGGAGCTAGCTATGGCTACACCTTC. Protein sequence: CASSLIGASYGYTF.

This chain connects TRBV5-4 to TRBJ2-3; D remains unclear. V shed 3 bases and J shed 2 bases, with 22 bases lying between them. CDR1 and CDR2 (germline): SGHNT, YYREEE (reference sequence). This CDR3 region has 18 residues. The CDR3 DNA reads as TGTGCCAGCAGCTCCCAACATTTGCCGGCCTCCGACACAGATACGCAGTATTTT. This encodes CASSSQHLPASDTDTQYF.

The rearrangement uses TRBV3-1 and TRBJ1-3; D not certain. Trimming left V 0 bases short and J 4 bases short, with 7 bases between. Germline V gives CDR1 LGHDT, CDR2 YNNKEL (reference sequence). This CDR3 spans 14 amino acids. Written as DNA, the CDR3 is TGTGCCAGCAGCCAAGAGACGATGGGAAACACCATATATTTT. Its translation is CASSQETMGNTIYF. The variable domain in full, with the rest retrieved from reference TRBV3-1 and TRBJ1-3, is DTAVSQTPKYLVTQMGNDKSIKCEQNLGHDTMYWYKQDSKKFLKIMFSYNNKELIINETVPNRFSPKSPDKAHLNLHINSLELGDSAVYFCASSQETMGNTIYFGEGSWLTVV.

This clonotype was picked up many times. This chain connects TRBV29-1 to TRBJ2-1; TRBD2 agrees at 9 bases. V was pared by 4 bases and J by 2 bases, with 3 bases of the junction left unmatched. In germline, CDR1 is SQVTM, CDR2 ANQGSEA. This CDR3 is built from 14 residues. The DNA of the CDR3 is TGCAGCGTTGGGCGGGAGGGGACCTACAATGAGCAGTTCTTC. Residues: CSVGREGTYNEQFF.

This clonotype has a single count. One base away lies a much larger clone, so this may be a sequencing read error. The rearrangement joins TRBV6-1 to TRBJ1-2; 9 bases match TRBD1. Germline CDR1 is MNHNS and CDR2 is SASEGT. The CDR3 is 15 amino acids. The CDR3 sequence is CARSDTDRGGRGYTF. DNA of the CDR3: TGTGCCAGAAGTGATACGGACAGGGGAGGACGAGGCTACACCTTC.

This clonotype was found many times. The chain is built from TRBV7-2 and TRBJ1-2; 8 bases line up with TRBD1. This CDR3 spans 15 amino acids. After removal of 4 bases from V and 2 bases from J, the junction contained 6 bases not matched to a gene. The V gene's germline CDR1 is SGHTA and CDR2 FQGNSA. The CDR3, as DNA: TGTGCCAGCAGCTCAGAAAGACAGGGGAACTATGGCTACACCTTC. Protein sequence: CASSSERQGNYGYTF. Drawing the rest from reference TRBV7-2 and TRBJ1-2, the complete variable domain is GAGVSQSPSNKVTEKGKDVELRCDPISGHTALYWYRQSLGQGLEFLIYFQGNSAPDKSGLPSDRFSAERTGGSVSTLTIQRTQQEDSAVYLCASSSERQGNYGYTFGSGTRLTVV.

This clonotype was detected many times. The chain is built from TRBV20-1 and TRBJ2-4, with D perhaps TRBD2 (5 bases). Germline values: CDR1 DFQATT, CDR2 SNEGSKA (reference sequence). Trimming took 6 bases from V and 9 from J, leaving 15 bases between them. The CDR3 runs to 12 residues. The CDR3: CSAPVDEGIQYF. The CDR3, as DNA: TGCAGTGCCCCCGTGGACGAGGGCATTCAGTACTTC.

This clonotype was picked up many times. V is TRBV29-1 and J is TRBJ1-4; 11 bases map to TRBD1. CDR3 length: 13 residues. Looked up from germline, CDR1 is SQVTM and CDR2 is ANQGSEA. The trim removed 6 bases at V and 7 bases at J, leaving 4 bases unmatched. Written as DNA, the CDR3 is TGCAGCGTCCCCGGGACAGGGGGTGAAAAACTGTTTTTT. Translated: CSVPGTGGEKLFF.

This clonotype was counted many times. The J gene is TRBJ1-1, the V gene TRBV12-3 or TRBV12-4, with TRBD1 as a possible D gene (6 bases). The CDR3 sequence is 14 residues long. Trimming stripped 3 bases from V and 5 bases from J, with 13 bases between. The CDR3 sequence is CASSLVGGGTEAFF. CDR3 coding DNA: TGTGCCAGCAGTTTGGTAGGGGGAGGGACTGAAGCTTTCTTT.

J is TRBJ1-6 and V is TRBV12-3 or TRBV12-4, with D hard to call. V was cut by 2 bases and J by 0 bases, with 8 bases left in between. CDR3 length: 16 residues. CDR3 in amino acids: CASSLSGSSYNSPLHF. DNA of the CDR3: TGTGCCAGCAGTTTATCGGGGAGCTCCTATAATTCACCCCTCCACTTT.

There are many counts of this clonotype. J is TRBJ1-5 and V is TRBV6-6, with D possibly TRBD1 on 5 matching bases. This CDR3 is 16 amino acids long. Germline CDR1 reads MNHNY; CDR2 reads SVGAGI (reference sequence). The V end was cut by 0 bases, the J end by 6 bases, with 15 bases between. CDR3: CASSYSSREKGQPQHF. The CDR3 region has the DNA TGTGCCAGCAGTTACTCGAGCAGGGAGAAAGGTCAGCCCCAGCATTTT.

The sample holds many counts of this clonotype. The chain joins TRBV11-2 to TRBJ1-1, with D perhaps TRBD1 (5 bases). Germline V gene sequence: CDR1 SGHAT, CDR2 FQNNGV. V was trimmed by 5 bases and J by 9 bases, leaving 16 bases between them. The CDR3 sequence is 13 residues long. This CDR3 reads CASSGGNRIQAFF. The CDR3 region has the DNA TGTGCCAGCAGCGGGGGAAACAGGATTCAAGCTTTCTTT.

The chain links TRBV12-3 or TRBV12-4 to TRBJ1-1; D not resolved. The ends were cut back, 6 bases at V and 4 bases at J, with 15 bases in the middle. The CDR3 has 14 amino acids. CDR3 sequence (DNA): TGTGCCAGCAGCCTCTCGGGGAAGGGCACTGAAGCTTTCTTT. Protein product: CASSLSGKGTEAFF.

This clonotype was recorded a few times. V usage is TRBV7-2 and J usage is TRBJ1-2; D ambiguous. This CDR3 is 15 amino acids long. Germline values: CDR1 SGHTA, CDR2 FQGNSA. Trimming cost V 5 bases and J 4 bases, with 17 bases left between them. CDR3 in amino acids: CASSPEGNAFYGYTF. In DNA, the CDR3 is TGTGCCAGCAGCCCCGAAGGGAATGCTTTCTATGGCTACACCTTC.

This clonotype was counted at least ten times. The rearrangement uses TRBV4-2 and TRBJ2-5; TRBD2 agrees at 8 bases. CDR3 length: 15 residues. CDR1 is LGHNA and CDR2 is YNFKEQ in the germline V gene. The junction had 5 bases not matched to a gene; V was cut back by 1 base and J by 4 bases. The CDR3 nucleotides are TGTGCCAGCAGCCAAGGAGGCGGGGGGTTAGAGACCCAGTACTTC. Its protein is CASSQGGGGLETQYF.

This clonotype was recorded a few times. CDR3 region: CASSPERPLTDTQYF. CDR3 DNA: TGTGCCAGCTCCCCAGAGCGGCCCCTCACAGATACGCAGTATTTT. The chain employs TRBV18 and TRBJ2-3; D is perhaps TRBD2 (5 bases). Looked up from germline, CDR1 is KGHSH and CDR2 is LQKENI. Trimming removed 6 bases at V and 2 bases at J, with 15 bases between. This CDR3 contains 15 residues.

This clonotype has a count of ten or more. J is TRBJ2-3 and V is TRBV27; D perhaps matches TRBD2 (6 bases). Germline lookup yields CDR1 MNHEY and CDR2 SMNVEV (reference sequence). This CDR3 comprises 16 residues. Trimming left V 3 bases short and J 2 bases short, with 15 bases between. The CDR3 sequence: CASSFPTGGPTDTQYF. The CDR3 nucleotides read TGTGCCAGCAGTTTCCCGACCGGGGGACCCACAGATACGCAGTATTTT.

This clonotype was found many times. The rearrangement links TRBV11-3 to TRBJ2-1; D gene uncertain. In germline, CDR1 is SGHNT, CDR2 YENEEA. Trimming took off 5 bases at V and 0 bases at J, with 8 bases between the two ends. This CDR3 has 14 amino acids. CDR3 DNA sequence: TGTGCCAGCAGCCCCCGCAACTCCTACAATGAGCAGTTCTTC. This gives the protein CASSPRNSYNEQFF.

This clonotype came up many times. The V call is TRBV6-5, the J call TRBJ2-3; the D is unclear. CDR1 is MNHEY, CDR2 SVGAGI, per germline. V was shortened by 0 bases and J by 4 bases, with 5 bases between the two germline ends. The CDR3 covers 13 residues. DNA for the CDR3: TGTGCCAGCAGTTACTCCCAGGCAGATACGCAGTATTTT. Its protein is CASSYSQADTQYF.

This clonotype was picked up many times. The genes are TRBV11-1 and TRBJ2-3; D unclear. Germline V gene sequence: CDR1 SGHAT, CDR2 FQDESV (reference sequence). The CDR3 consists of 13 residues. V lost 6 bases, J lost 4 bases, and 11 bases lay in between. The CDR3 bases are TGTGCCAGCAGTCGAGGAAGGCCAGATACGCAGTATTTT. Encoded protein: CASSRGRPDTQYF.

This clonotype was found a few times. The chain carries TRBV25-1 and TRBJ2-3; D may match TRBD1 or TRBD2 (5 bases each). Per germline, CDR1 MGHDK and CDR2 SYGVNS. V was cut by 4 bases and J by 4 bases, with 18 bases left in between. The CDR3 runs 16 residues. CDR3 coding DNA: TGTGCCAGCAGTGCCCACCGGGGCTTACCCCCAGATACGCAGTATTTT. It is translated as CASSAHRGLPPDTQYF.

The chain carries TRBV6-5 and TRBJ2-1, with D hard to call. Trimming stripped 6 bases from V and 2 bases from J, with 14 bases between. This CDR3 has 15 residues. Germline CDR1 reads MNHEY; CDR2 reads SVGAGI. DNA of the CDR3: TGTGCCAGCAGAGTGGCGTTGGAGACCTACAATGAGCAGTTCTTC. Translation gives CASRVALETYNEQFF.

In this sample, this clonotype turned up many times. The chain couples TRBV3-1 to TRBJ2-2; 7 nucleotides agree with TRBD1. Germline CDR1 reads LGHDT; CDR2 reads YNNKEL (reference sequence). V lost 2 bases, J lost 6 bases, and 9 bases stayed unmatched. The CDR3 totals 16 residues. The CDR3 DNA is TGTGCCAGCAGCCAACCTCGGACAGGTGGACCCGGGGAGCTGTTTTTT. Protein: CASSQPRTGGPGELFF.

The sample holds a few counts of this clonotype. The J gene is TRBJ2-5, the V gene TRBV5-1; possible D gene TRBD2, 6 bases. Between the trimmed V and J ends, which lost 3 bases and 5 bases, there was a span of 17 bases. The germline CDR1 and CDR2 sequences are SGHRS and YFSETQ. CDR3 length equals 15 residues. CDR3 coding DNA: TGCGCCAGCAGCTCCGGCCGGGACTGGCTCGAGACCCAGTACTTC. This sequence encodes CASSSGRDWLETQYF.